This T cell receptor beta chain derives from a study of T cells in Graves' hyperthyroidism and ophthalmopathy. There were TCR beta CDR3 regions amplified from RNA transcripts. The TCR CDR3 first-round RT-PCR relied on the HTBI primer set. TCRdb analysed the multiplex PCR reads with MiXCR anew, one entry per CDR3 protein. Here the sample spans more than 450,000 distinct CDR3 sequences, around 15% being singletons. V lost 7 bases and J lost 6, with 10 bases in between. This CDR3 has 11 amino acids. Germline CDR1 reads ENHRY; CDR2 reads SYGVKD. The sample taken for sequencing was blood. This TCR was sampled from a middle-aged woman with Graves' hyperthyroidism. This chain connects TRBV10-3 to TRBJ2-7; the D gene is possibly TRBD2 (5 bases). The CDR3 bases are TGTGCCATCACCCAGAGCGGCGAGCAGTACTTC. Its translation is CAITQSGEQYF.